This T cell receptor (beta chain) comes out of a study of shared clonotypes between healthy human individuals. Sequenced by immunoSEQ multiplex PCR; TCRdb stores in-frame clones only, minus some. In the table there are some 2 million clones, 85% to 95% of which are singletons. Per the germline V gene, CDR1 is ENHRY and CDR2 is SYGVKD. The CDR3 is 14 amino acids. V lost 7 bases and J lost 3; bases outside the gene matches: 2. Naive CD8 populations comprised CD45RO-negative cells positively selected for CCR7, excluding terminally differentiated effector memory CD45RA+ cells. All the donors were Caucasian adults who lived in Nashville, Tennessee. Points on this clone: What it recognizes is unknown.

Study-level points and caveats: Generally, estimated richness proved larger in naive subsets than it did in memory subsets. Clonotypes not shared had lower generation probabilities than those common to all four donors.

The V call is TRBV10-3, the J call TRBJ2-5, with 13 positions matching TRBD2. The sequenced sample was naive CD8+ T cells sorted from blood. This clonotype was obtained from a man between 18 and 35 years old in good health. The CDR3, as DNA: TGTGCCATCAAAGGACTAGCGGGAGAAGAGACCCAGTACTTC. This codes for CAIKGLAGEETQYF.